Below, 28 T cell receptor beta chains from the same sample are listed, as sequenced in a study of OX40 agonist ivuxolimab in advanced cancers. Clones were read by immunoSEQ multiplex PCR, and TCRdb kept only the in-frame ones, dropping some. Of about 79,000 clones listed, 92% are singletons. Source: CD4+ or CD8+ T cells sorted from blood, taken in a trial of the OX40 agonist ivuxolimab. The receptors shown here come from an adult with an advanced solid tumor such as melanoma, head and neck, liver or kidney cancer.

J is TRBJ2-5 and V is TRBV30, with no clear D. In germline, CDR1 is GTSNPN, CDR2 SVGIG (reference sequence). The CDR3 spans 15 residues. Trimming removed 2 bases at V and 5 bases at J, with 18 bases between. The CDR3, as DNA: TGTGCCTGGAGTAGAGATTATGGATGGCGGGAGACCCAGTACTTC. This translates into CAWSRDYGWRETQYF. The full variable domain, in which reference TRBV30 and TRBJ2-5 provide the parts outside the CDR3, is SQTIHQWPATLVQPVGSPLSLECTVEGTSNPNLYWYRQAAGRGLQLLFYSVGIGQISSEVPQNLSASRPQDRQFILSSKKLLLSDSGFYLCAWSRDYGWRETQYFGPGTRLLVL.

This chain joins TRBV7-2 and TRBJ2-2; no clear D. This CDR3 comprises 14 residues. The germline V and J ends were trimmed by 2 bases and 6 bases, with 10 bases remaining between them. The germline V gene encodes CDR1 SGHTA and CDR2 FQGNSA. The CDR3 nucleotides read TGTGCCAGCAGCTTATCCACTATTCCCGGGGAGCTGTTTTTT. Protein product: CASSLSTIPGELFF.

The CDR3 sequence: CSAREVLAQYF. The CDR3 DNA sequence: TGCAGTGCTAGAGAGGTTTTGGCCCAGTACTTC. V usage is TRBV20-1 and J usage is TRBJ2-5; D is uncertain. V dropped 0 bases and J dropped 9 bases, with 8 bases sitting between them. CDR1 is DFQATT and CDR2 is SNEGSKA in the germline V gene (reference sequence). The length of the CDR3 is 11 residues.

This chain uses TRBV19 with TRBJ1-2, with D maybe TRBD1 (6 bases). The CDR3 runs to 15 residues. V was clipped by 3 bases and J by 2 bases, with 13 bases between them. The germline V gene has CDR1 LNHDA and CDR2 SQIVND (reference sequence). The CDR3 nucleotides read TGTGCCAGTAGTATCAGGCAGGGGACCAACTATGGCTACACCTTC. It codes for CASSIRQGTNYGYTF.

This clone was seen just once. The rearrangement links TRBV6-6 to TRBJ1-1; 8 positions match TRBD1. The CDR3 spans 14 residues. The germline gives CDR1 MNHNY, CDR2 SVGAGI (reference sequence). Germline trimming cut 6 bases from V and 6 bases from J; bases unmatched to any gene: 9. The CDR3 DNA reads TGTGCCAGCAGCCGGGGACAGGCTCTCCCTGAAGCTTTCTTT. It codes for CASSRGQALPEAFF.

This chain links TRBV4-2 with TRBJ2-5; D tentatively fits TRBD1 or TRBD2 (5 bases each). The DNA matches TRBJ2-7 better at its end, which makes the J call doubtful. Germline V CDR1 and CDR2: LGHNA, YNFKEQ. This CDR3 has 15 residues. Here the CDR3 reads CASSQEGRDGGEQYF. The CDR3, as DNA: TGTGCCAGCAGCCAAGAAGGCAGGGATGGGGGCGAGCAGTACTTC.

The genes are TRBV28 and TRBJ1-2; a weak D match, TRBD1 (6 bases). Between the trimmed V and J ends, which lost 3 bases and 6 bases, there was a span of 17 bases. This CDR3 contains 15 residues. Germline loops: CDR1 MDHEN, CDR2 SYDVKM. This CDR3 is CASSFPSQGWHGYTF. CDR3 bases: TGTGCCAGCAGTTTCCCATCGCAGGGGTGGCATGGCTACACCTTC.

This chain links TRBV6-5 with TRBJ2-2, with a possible D match to TRBD1 (5 bases). V dropped 6 bases and J dropped 0 bases, with 11 bases sitting between them. This CDR3 contains 15 residues. Germline values: CDR1 MNHEY, CDR2 SVGAGI. The CDR3 DNA is TGTGCCAGCAGCCCCCGACAGTCGAACACCGGGGAGCTGTTTTTT. As protein: CASSPRQSNTGELFF.

The chain recombines TRBV18 with TRBJ2-1, with 10 bases matching TRBD1. The germline CDR1 and CDR2 sequences are KGHSH and LQKENI. Trimming at V came to 1 base and at J to 3 bases, leaving 3 bases not matched to a gene. This CDR3 has 16 residues. The CDR3 DNA follows: TGTGCCAGCTCACCACAGACAGGGGGCATCTACAATGAGCAGTTCTTC. It is translated as CASSPQTGGIYNEQFF.

The chain uses TRBV7-3 and TRBJ2-3; perhaps TRBD1 as D (6 bases). Germline V CDR1 and CDR2: SGHTA, FQGTGA. With 5 bases removed from V and 6 bases from J, the gap between germline ends came to 15 bases. The CDR3 spans 14 residues. CDR3 loop: CASSDMGARDTQYF. The CDR3 DNA reads as TGTGCCAGCAGCGACATGGGGGCCCGCGATACGCAGTATTTT.

The V gene is TRBV30, the J gene TRBJ2-2; a weak D match, TRBD2 (5 bases). CDR3 length: 12 amino acids. V dropped 8 bases and J dropped 10 bases, with 17 bases sitting between them. CDR1 is GTSNPN and CDR2 is SVGIG in the germline V gene (reference sequence). CDR3 sequence (DNA): TGTGCCAGAGGGATTCGAGCCGAGGAGCTGTTTTTT. Amino acid sequence: CARGIRAEELFF.

This chain joins TRBV6-5 and TRBJ2-7; tentatively, D is TRBD2 (6 bases). Germline values: CDR1 MNHEY, CDR2 SVGAGI. Trimming cost V 5 bases and J 0 bases, with 8 bases left between them. CDR3 length: 13 amino acids. CDR3 sequence reads: CASSGTGSYEQYF. The CDR3 nucleotides are TGTGCCAGCAGTGGGACTGGCTCCTACGAGCAGTACTTC.

This chain joins TRBV7-3 and TRBJ2-1; TRBD2 aligns across 8 bases. Trimming removed 4 bases from V and 2 bases from J; junction bases left unmatched: 7. The CDR3 extends over 16 amino acids. Germline lookup yields CDR1 SGHTA and CDR2 FQGTGA. The CDR3 loop reads CASSSPLAGPYNEQFF. CDR3 sequence (DNA): TGTGCCAGCAGCTCCCCTCTAGCGGGTCCCTACAATGAGCAGTTCTTC.

This chain uses TRBV5-5 with TRBJ2-6; tentative D call: TRBD2 (5 bases). Germline V lookup: CDR1 SGHKS, CDR2 YYEKEE (reference sequence). V gave up 0 bases and J gave up 1 base, with 14 bases separating them. The CDR3 runs 18 residues. The CDR3 DNA is TGTGCCAGCAGCTTGGCGGGGATCGACGGGTCTGGGGCCAACGTCCTGACTTTC. Protein sequence: CASSLAGIDGSGANVLTF.

The rearrangement uses TRBV10-2 and TRBJ1-1; D might be TRBD1 (5 bases). The length of the CDR3 is 14 residues. Germline loops: CDR1 WSHSY, CDR2 SAAADI. V was pared by 1 base and J by 1 base, with 7 bases between. The CDR3 DNA reads as TGCGCCAGCAGTGAGTGGGGGGAGAACACTGAAGCTTTCTTT. Translation gives CASSEWGENTEAFF.

This clone was seen only a few times. The rearrangement uses TRBV30 and TRBJ1-1; D gene ambiguous. V lost 4 bases to trimming and J lost 1 base, with 13 bases between them. CDR3 length equals 14 residues. The germline CDR1 and CDR2 sequences are GTSNPN and SVGIG (reference sequence). CDR3 loop: CAWNLAARNTEAFF. As DNA, the CDR3 is TGTGCCTGGAATTTAGCGGCCCGGAACACTGAAGCTTTCTTT.

The chain is built from TRBV4-3 and TRBJ1-2; TRBD1 might be the D (5 bases). With 0 bases removed from V and 3 bases from J, the gap between germline ends came to 11 bases. The CDR3 is 15 amino acids. CDR1 and CDR2 (germline): LGHNA, YSLEER. CDR3 protein: CASSQDRATYYGYTF. DNA for the CDR3: TGCGCCAGCAGCCAAGACAGGGCGACATACTATGGCTACACCTTC.

J is TRBJ1-4 and V is TRBV30, with 8 bases fitting TRBD1. The CDR3 has 15 residues. The V and J ends lost 1 base and 4 bases, in that order; junction bases with no gene match: 5. Germline V lookup: CDR1 GTSNPN, CDR2 SVGIG (reference sequence). CDR3: CAWSARQGSNEKLFF. DNA of the CDR3: TGTGCCTGGAGTGCCCGACAGGGGAGTAATGAAAAACTGTTTTTT.

The chain links TRBV27 to TRBJ2-7; no firm D call. Trimming removed 3 bases at V and 7 bases at J, with 10 bases between. CDR3 length: 12 amino acids. CDR1 MNHEY and CDR2 SMNVEV come from the germline V gene (reference sequence). CDR3 bases: TGTGCCAGCAGTTTGGGTCAAGGAGAGCAGTACTTC. This sequence encodes CASSLGQGEQYF.

This chain uses TRBV6-1 with TRBJ1-2, with unresolved D. Trimming removed 10 bases at V and 4 bases at J, with 7 bases between. There are 10 residues in the CDR3. The germline V gene encodes CDR1 MNHNS and CDR2 SASEGT. The CDR3, as DNA: TGTGCCATAGGTTCCTATGGCTACACCTTC. Protein sequence: CAIGSYGYTF.

V is TRBV18 and J is TRBJ2-2; 10 nucleotides line up with TRBD2. CDR1 and CDR2 from the germline V gene are KGHSH and LQKENI. The CDR3 runs 15 residues. Trimming removed 5 bases from V and 6 bases from J; junction bases left unmatched: 6. CDR3: CASSKSGRASGELFF. CDR3 DNA sequence: TGTGCCAGCTCAAAGAGCGGGAGGGCCTCCGGGGAGCTGTTTTTT.

This rearrangement joins TRBV4-3 to TRBJ2-3, with TRBD2 identical over 13 bases. Trimming took 4 bases from V and 3 from J; bases not matched to a gene: 1. Per the germline V gene, CDR1 is LGHNA and CDR2 is YSLEER. The CDR3 spans 15 residues. CDR3 bases: TGCGCCAGCAGCCGACTAGCGGGAGGTACAGATACGCAGTATTTT. It yields the protein CASSRLAGGTDTQYF.

The rearrangement links TRBV9 to TRBJ1-3; D gene ambiguous. The CDR3 runs 16 residues. CDR1 is SGDLS and CDR2 is YYNGEE in the germline V gene. The ends were cut back, 0 bases at V and 0 bases at J, with 10 bases in the middle. CDR3 amino acids: CASSVDGQPSGNTIYF. The DNA of the CDR3 is TGTGCCAGCAGCGTAGATGGGCAGCCCTCTGGAAACACCATATATTTT. Drawing the rest from reference TRBV9 and TRBJ1-3, the complete variable domain is DSGVTQTPKHLITATGQRVTLRCSPRSGDLSVYWYQQSLDQGLQFLIQYYNGEERAKGNILERFSAQQFPDLHSELNLSSLELGDSALYFCASSVDGQPSGNTIYFGEGSWLTVV.

This chain links TRBV4-1 with TRBJ2-1, with 7 bases that match TRBD2. Germline CDR1 reads MGHRA; CDR2 reads YSYEKL. This CDR3 is built from 15 residues. J gave up 4 bases and V 6 bases, and 9 bases lay outside the gene matches. CDR3 sequence reads: CASRPREFSYNEQFF. CDR3 DNA: TGCGCCAGCAGACCGCGGGAGTTCTCTTACAATGAGCAGTTCTTC.

This sequence joins TRBV7-9 and TRBJ1-1, with D possibly matching TRBD1 (6 bases). The CDR3 loop spans 13 amino acids. The V gene lost 8 bases and the J gene lost 2 bases, with 12 bases spanning the gap. CDR1 is SEHNR and CDR2 is FQNEAQ in the germline V gene (reference sequence). DNA for the CDR3: TGTGCCAGCCGGCCAGGGGCAAACACTGAAGCTTTCTTT. It specifies CASRPGANTEAFF.

The chain couples TRBV6-5 to TRBJ2-7; tentatively, D is TRBD2 (5 bases). V lost 0 bases and J lost 0, with 6 bases in between. CDR3 length: 14 amino acids. Germline V CDR1 and CDR2: MNHEY, SVGAGI. The DNA for the CDR3 is TGTGCCAGCAGTTACTCGGGGAGCTCCTACGAGCAGTACTTC. It yields the protein CASSYSGSSYEQYF.

The chain links TRBV10-3 to TRBJ2-2, with 11 bases fitting TRBD2. The CDR3 is 15 residues long. The germline CDR1 and CDR2 sequences are ENHRY and SYGVKD. J lost 5 bases, V lost 7 bases, and 6 bases had no gene match. CDR3 sequence: CAIKLAGEGTGELFF. CDR3 DNA: TGTGCCATCAAACTAGCGGGAGAAGGTACCGGGGAGCTGTTTTTT.

The rearrangement links TRBV19 to TRBJ1-2; TRBD1 matches 7 bases. The CDR3 spans 15 residues. CDR1 is LNHDA, CDR2 SQIVND, per germline (reference sequence). The J segment lost 4 bases and the V segment lost 0 bases, leaving 5 bases of the junction unmatched. The CDR3 is CASSIDRDSGYGYTF. The DNA for the CDR3 is TGTGCCAGTAGTATAGATCGGGACAGCGGCTATGGCTACACCTTC.